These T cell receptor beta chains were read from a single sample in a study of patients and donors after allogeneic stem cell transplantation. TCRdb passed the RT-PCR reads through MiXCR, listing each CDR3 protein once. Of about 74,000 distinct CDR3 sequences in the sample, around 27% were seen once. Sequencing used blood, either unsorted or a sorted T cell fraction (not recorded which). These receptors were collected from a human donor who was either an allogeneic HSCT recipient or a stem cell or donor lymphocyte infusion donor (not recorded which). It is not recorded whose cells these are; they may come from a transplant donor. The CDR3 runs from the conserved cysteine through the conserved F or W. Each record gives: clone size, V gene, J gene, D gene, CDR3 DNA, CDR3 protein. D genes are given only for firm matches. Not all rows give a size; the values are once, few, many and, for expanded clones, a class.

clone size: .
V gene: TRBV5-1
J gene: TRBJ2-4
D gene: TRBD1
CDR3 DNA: TGCGCCAGCACCTCAGGGGGCCTAGCCAAAAACATTCAGTACTTC
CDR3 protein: CASTSGGLAKNIQYF

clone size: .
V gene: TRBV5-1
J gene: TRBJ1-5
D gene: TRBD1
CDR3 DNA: TGCGCCAGCATCGGGGGACAGGGGGTGGTTAGCAATCAGCCCCAGCATTTT
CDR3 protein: CASIGGQGVVSNQPQHF

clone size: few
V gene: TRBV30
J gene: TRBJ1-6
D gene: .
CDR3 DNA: TGTGCCTGGACCGGGGCTTCCTATAATTCACCCCTCCACTTT
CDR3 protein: CAWTGASYNSPLHF

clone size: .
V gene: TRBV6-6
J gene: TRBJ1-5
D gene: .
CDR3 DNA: TGTGCCAGCAGTTACGGGTACCTTAATCAGCCCCAGCATTTT
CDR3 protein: CASSYGYLNQPQHF

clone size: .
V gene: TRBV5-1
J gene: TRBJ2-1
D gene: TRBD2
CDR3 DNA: TGCGCCAGCAGCTTCCCTTCAGAGCGGGGAAGCTCCTACAATGAGCAGTTCTTC
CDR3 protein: CASSFPSERGSSYNEQFF

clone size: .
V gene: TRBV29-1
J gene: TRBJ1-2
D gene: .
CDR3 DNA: TGCAGCGTTGAAACCGACAGTGGGTATGGCTACACCTTC
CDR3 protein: CSVETDSGYGYTF

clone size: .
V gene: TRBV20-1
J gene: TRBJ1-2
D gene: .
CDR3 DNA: TGCAGTGCTAGAGATTTGACAGGCCACTATGGCTACACCTTC
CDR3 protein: CSARDLTGHYGYTF

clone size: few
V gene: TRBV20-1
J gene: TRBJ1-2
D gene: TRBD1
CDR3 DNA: TGCAGTGCTAGAGAGGACAGGGGCCGAGGCTACACCTTC
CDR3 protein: CSAREDRGRGYTF

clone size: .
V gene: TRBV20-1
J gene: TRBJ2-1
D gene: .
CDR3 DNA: TGCAGTGCTAGTGTGGCGGAATCCTACAATGAGCAGTTCTTC
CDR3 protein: CSASVAESYNEQFF

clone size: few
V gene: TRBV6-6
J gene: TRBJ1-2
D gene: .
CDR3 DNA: TGTGCCAGCAGTTACGAAACCTACCAGTCGGGACAAGATCCACATGGCTACACCTTC
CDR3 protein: CASSYETYQSGQDPHGYTF

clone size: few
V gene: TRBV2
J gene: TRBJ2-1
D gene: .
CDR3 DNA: TGTGCCAGCACACGAGGTAGCGACCGAATCTTC
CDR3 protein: CASTRGSDRIF

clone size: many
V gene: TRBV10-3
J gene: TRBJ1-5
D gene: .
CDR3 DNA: TGTGCCAGCAAGAACCCGGGACTTCCCGATCAGCCCCAGCATTTT
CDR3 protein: CASKNPGLPDQPQHF

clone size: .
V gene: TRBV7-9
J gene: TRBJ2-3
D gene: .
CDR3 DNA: TGTGCCACTCCAGGGGAGGACACAGATACGCAGTATTTT
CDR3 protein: CATPGEDTDTQYF

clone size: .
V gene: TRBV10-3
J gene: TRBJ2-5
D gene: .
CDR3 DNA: TGTGCCATCAGTGATGGGGCCTTTGAATTGGGACAAGAGACCCAGTACTTC
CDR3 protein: CAISDGAFELGQETQYF

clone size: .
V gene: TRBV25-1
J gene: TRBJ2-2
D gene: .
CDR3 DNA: TGTGCCAGCAGTGAATATTCATACCCAAACACCGGGGAGCTGTTTTTT
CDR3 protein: CASSEYSYPNTGELFF

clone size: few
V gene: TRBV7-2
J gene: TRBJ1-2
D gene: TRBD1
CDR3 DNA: TGTGCCAGCAGCAGACAGGGGGCAGGCTATGGCTACACCTTC
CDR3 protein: CASSRQGAGYGYTF

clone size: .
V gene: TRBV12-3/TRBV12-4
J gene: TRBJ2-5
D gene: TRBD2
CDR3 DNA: TGTGCCAGCAGTTACGGACTAGCGGGAGGAATGGAGACCCAGTACTTC
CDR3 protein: CASSYGLAGGMETQYF

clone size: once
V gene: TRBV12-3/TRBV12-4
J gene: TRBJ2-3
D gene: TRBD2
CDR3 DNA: TGTGCCAGCAGTTACGAAGCGGGGGGCACAGATACGCAGTATTTT
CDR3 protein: CASSYEAGGTDTQYF

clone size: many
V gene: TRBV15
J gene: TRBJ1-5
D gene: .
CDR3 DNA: TGTGCCACCAGCAGAGATTGGGGGGAGCCCCAGCATTTT
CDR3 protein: CATSRDWGEPQHF

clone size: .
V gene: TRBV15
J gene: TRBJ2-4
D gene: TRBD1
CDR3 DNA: TGTGCCACCAGCAGAGAACCCTCTGGGACAGGGACTAAAAACATTCAGTACTTC
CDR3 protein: CATSREPSGTGTKNIQYF

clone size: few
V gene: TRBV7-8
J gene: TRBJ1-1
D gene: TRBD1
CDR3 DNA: TGTGCCAGCAGCTACAGGGGGCGTAGCACTGAAGCTTTCTTT
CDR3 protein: CASSYRGRSTEAFF

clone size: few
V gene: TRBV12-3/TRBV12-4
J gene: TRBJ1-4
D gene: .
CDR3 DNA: TGTGCCAGCAGTTTAGGGCCTAAGGGCCCCAATGAAAAACTGTTTTTT
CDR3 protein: CASSLGPKGPNEKLFF

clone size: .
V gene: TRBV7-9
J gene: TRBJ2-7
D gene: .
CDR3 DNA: TGTGCCAGCAGTTGGACTTCCCGGGACGAGCAGTACTTC
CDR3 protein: CASSWTSRDEQYF

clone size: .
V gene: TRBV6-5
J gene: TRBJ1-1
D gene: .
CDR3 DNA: TGTGCCAGCAGTTATGCTTGGGACCTCGAGAACACTGAAGCTTTCTTT
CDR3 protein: CASSYAWDLENTEAFF

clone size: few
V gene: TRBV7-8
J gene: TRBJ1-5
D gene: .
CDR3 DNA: TGTGCCAGCAGCTTCCGCAGGGTCAATCAGCCCCAGCATTTT
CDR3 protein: CASSFRRVNQPQHF

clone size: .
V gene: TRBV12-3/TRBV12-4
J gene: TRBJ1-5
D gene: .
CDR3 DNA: TGTGCCAGCAGTTTGGCCGGGCAGGGTGGCAATCAGCCCCAGCATTTT
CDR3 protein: CASSLAGQGGNQPQHF

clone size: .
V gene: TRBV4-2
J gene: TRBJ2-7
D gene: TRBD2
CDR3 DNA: TGTGCCAGCAGCCAAGTCGTTCCGGGACTAGCGGTAATTTCTTCCTACGAGCAGTACTTC
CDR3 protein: CASSQVVPGLAVISSYEQYF

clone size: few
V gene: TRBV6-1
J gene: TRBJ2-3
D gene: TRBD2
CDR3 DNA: TGTGCCAGCAGTGAAGCGGTGACTAGCGGGGGGACAGATACGCAGTATTTT
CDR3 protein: CASSEAVTSGGTDTQYF

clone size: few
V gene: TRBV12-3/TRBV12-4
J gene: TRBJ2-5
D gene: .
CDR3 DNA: TGTGCCAGCAGTAACCTACAGGTTACGGGGGAGACCCAGTACTTC
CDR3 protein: CASSNLQVTGETQYF

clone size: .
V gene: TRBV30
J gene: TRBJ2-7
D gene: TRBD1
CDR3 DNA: TGTGCCGGCGGGGGACAGGGGACCGAGCAGTACTTC
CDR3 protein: CAGGGQGTEQYF

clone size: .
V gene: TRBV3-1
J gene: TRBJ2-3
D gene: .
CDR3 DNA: TGTGCCAGCAGCCAAGCTACGGGCTGGGGCAGCACAGATACGCAGTATTTT
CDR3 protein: CASSQATGWGSTDTQYF

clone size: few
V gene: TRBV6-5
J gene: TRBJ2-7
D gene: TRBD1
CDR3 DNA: TGTGCCAGCATTGGACAGGCAGGGGCCTACGAGCAGTACTTC
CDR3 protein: CASIGQAGAYEQYF

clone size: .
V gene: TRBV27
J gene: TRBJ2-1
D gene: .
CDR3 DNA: TGTGCCAGCAAGGGGCACTATACCTACAATGAGCAGTTCTTC
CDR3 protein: CASKGHYTYNEQFF

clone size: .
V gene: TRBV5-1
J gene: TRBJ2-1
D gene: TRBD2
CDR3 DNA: TGCGCCAGCAGCCCAGAGGGACTAGCGGGAGACAATGAGCAGTTCTTC
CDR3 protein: CASSPEGLAGDNEQFF

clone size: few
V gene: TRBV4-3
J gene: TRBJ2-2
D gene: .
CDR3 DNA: TGCGCCAGCAGCCAAGGGGATGGGGCGATCCAGTTCGCCGGGGAGCTGTTTTTT
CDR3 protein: CASSQGDGAIQFAGELFF

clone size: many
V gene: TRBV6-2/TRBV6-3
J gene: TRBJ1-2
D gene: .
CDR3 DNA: TGTGCCAGCAGTCCCTCTCCTAGGGCGGGGAACTATGGCTACACCTTC
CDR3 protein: CASSPSPRAGNYGYTF

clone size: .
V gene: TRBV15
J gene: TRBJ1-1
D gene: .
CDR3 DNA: TGTGCCACCAGCAGCTTGGGGTCCCCCGCGAACACTGAAGCTTTCTTT
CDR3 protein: CATSSLGSPANTEAFF

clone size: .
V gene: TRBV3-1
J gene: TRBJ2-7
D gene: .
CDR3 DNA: TGTGCCAGCAGCTTGACTAGGGGGGACGAGCAGTACTTC
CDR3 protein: CASSLTRGDEQYF

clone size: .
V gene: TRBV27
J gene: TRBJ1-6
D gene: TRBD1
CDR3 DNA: TGTGCCAGCAGTTTCCGGCAGGGGGAAGGTTCACCCCTCCACTTT
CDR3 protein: CASSFRQGEGSPLHF

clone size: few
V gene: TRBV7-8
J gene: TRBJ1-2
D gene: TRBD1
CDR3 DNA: TGTGCCAGCAGCTCTCCAAGACAGGGGCGAGTTGACTATGGCTACACCTTC
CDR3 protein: CASSSPRQGRVDYGYTF